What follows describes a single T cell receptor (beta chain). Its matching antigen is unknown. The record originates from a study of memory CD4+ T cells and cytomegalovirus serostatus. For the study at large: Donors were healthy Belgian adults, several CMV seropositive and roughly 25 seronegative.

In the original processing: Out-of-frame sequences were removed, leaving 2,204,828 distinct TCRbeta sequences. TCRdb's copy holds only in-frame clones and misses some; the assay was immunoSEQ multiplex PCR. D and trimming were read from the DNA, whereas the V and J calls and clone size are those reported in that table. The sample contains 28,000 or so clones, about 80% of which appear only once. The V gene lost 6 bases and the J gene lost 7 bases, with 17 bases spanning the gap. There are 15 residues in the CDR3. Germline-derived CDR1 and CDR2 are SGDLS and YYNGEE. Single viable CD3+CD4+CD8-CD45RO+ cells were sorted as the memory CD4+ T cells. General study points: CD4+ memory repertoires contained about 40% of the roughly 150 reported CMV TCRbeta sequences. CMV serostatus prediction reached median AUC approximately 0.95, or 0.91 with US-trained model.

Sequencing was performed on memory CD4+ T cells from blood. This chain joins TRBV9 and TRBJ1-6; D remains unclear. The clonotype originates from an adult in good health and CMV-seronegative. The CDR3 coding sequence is TGTGCCAGCAATTCGGGATCCCCGGGGAATTCACCCCTCCACTTT. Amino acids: CASNSGSPGNSPLHF.